The 15 T cell receptor beta chains below come from one sample, sequenced in a study of CD8 T cells in Susac syndrome. Random-hexamer reverse transcription was applied to about 0.45 to 1 ug RNA. TCRdb analysed the immunoSEQ multiplex PCR reads with MiXCR anew, one entry per CDR3 protein. The data hold about 69,000 distinct CDR3 sequences, with roughly 91% observed a single time. The sequenced material came from CD8+ T cells from PBMCs. The source of these receptors is a human donor with multiple sclerosis.

The chain combines TRBV6-6 with TRBJ2-7, with D tentatively TRBD2 (6 bases). V lost 5 bases, J lost 5 bases, and 22 bases lay in between. The CDR3 is 16 residues long. The germline CDR1 and CDR2 sequences are MNHNY and SVGAGI (reference sequence). This CDR3 is CASSPLSGPGVNEQYF. Here the CDR3 DNA reads TGTGCCAGCAGTCCTTTAAGCGGGCCCGGGGTTAACGAGCAGTACTTC.

This clonotype was recorded a few times. This rearrangement joins TRBV27 to TRBJ2-7; D call uncertain. The V end lost 5 bases, the J end lost 3 bases, and 11 bases lay between the germline ends. CDR1 and CDR2 (germline): MNHEY, SMNVEV (reference sequence). CDR3 length: 13 residues. CDR3 nucleotides: TGTGCCAGCAGTCTAACTCCATTCTACGAGCAGTACTTC. Encoded protein: CASSLTPFYEQYF.

This clonotype was seen once. The V gene is TRBV7-8, the J gene TRBJ2-1; TRBD2 matches at 9 bases. Trimming removed 1 base from V and 9 bases from J; junction bases left unmatched: 7. This CDR3 region has 15 residues. CDR1 SGHVS and CDR2 FQNEAQ come from the germline V gene. CDR3 DNA sequence: TGTGCCAGCAGCTTAGGGGGCGGGGGGGCCGGTGAGCAGTTCTTC. Encoded protein: CASSLGGGGAGEQFF.

The V call is TRBV19, the J call TRBJ2-1; unclear D gene. This CDR3 comprises 15 residues. The germline V gene has CDR1 LNHDA and CDR2 SQIVND (reference sequence). Trimming pared 5 bases from V and 0 bases from J, leaving 11 bases between. For the CDR3, the DNA is TGTGCCAGTAGTGTCATAGGAAGCTCCTACAATGAGCAGTTCTTC. As protein: CASSVIGSSYNEQFF.

The rearrangement links TRBV27 to TRBJ1-5; 7 bases are shared with TRBD1. Germline V gives CDR1 MNHEY, CDR2 SMNVEV (reference sequence). V lost 2 bases to trimming and J lost 6 bases; unmatched junction nucleotides: 4. The CDR3 spans 14 residues. CDR3: CASSLTGEGQPQHF. The CDR3, as DNA: TGTGCCAGCAGTTTAACAGGGGAGGGTCAGCCCCAGCATTTT.

J is TRBJ2-1 and V is TRBV7-2; D call uncertain. From germline, CDR1 is SGHTA and CDR2 FQGNSA. CDR3 size: 15 residues. V gave up 2 bases and J gave up 6 bases, with 14 bases separating them. The CDR3, as DNA: TGTGCCAGCAGCTTATCCGCTAGGTCGGGCAATGAGCAGTTCTTC. It specifies CASSLSARSGNEQFF. Supplemented by reference TRBV7-2 and TRBJ2-1, the full variable domain reads GAGVSQSPSNKVTEKGKDVELRCDPISGHTALYWYRQSLGQGLEFLIYFQGNSAPDKSGLPSDRFSAERTGGSVSTLTIQRTQQEDSAVYLCASSLSARSGNEQFFGPGTRLTVL.

This clonotype has a single count. The chain uses TRBV7-8 and TRBJ2-2, with 12 bases fitting TRBD2. The germline CDR1 and CDR2 sequences are SGHVS and FQNEAQ. The CDR3 has 18 amino acids. The J segment lost 3 bases and the V segment lost 2 bases, leaving 7 bases of the junction unmatched. The CDR3 DNA follows: TGTGCCAGCAGCTTACCTTATCGACTAGCGGGGGACACCGGGGAGCTGTTTTTT. It specifies CASSLPYRLAGDTGELFF.

The J gene is TRBJ1-1, the V gene TRBV5-4, with a possible D match to TRBD1 (6 bases). This CDR3 comprises 15 residues. V shed 5 bases and J shed 0 bases, with 14 bases lying between them. From germline, CDR1 is SGHNT and CDR2 YYREEE (reference sequence). Here the CDR3 DNA reads TGTGCCAGCAGGGTTAGGGGGACCATGAACACTGAAGCTTTCTTT. Translated, it gives CASRVRGTMNTEAFF.

V and J are TRBV4-1 and TRBJ2-7; D might be TRBD1 (5 bases). Germline CDR1 is MGHRA and CDR2 is YSYEKL. CDR3 length: 13 amino acids. Deletions cut 3 bases from V and 2 bases from J, with 8 bases between. CDR3 bases: TGCGCCAGCAGCCAGACAGTCGCCTACGAGCAGTACTTC. Its protein product is CASSQTVAYEQYF.

The chain recombines TRBV3-1 with TRBJ2-1; no clear D gene. The CDR3 has 14 amino acids. CDR1 is LGHDT, CDR2 YNNKEL, per germline (reference sequence). With 0 bases removed from V and 7 bases from J, the gap between germline ends came to 10 bases. This chain's CDR3 is CASSQEALRNEQFF. CDR3 DNA sequence: TGTGCCAGCAGCCAAGAAGCCCTGAGGAATGAGCAGTTCTTC.

The J gene is TRBJ2-6, the V gene TRBV6-1, with D perhaps assigned TRBD1 or TRBD2 (5 bases each). The CDR3 runs 16 residues. V lost 3 bases, J lost 0 bases, and 9 bases lay in between. Germline V gene data show CDR1 as MNHNS and CDR2 as SASEGT. The CDR3 region is CASSDRAGSGANVLTF. CDR3 DNA: TGTGCCAGCAGTGACAGGGCGGGCTCTGGGGCCAACGTCCTGACTTTC.

The chain couples TRBV10-3 to TRBJ2-5; 8 bases agree with TRBD1. Germline assignment: CDR1 ENHRY and CDR2 SYGVKD. The CDR3 spans 15 residues. J gave up 4 bases and V 2 bases, and 6 bases lay outside the gene matches. The CDR3 DNA reads TGTGCCATCAGTGAGCGCGACAGGGGATCAGAGACCCAGTACTTC. It specifies CAISERDRGSETQYF.

This CDR3 is CASKMNADSSYEQYF. The CDR3 DNA is TGTGCCAGCAAAATGAACGCGGATAGCTCCTACGAGCAGTACTTC. This chain connects TRBV6-5 to TRBJ2-7, with D unclear. CDR3 size: 15 residues. V was cut by 7 bases and J by 0 bases, with 16 bases left in between. Germline CDR1 reads MNHEY; CDR2 reads SVGAGI.

V usage is TRBV20-1 and J usage is TRBJ2-1; D is uncertain. CDR3 size: 11 residues. CDR1 and CDR2 from the germline V gene are DFQATT and SNEGSKA (reference sequence). Trimming left V 6 bases short and J 3 bases short, with 6 bases between. CDR3 nucleotide sequence: TGCAGTGCCCCGTACTACAATGAGCAGTTCTTC. It translates to CSAPYYNEQFF.

The rearrangement joins TRBV2 to TRBJ2-7; no reliable D call. CDR1 is SNHLY, CDR2 FYNNEI, per germline. V was pared by 6 bases and J by 3 bases, with 12 bases between. The CDR3 runs 13 residues. CDR3 sequence: CASRPGYLYEQYF. DNA for the CDR3: TGTGCCAGCAGACCCGGATACCTCTACGAGCAGTACTTC. The full variable domain, rest sourced from reference TRBV2 and TRBJ2-7, is EPEVTQTPSHQVTQMGQEVILRCVPISNHLYFYWYRQILGQKVEFLVSFYNNEISEKSEIFDDQFSVERPDGSNFTLKIRSTKLEDSAMYFCASRPGYLYEQYFGPGTRLTVT.